This passage covers 31 T cell receptor beta chains from one sample sequenced in a study of T cells after posttransplantation cyclophosphamide. A marrow graft followed busulfan-fludarabine conditioning, with cyclophosphamide on days +3 and +4. Measured with immunoSEQ multiplex PCR; TCRdb has only the in-frame clones, and not every one. The repertoire holds more than 4,000 clones, with about 76% as singletons. The sequences come from PBMCs, collected approximately 30 days after a stem cell transplant with posttransplant cyclophosphamide. The receptors shown here come from a male patient in his fifties who received an allogeneic stem cell transplant from an unrelated donor, was CMV-positive, and had acute GVHD only. A share of the T cells may be of graft donor origin.

This clone qualifies as large (0.1 to 1%). The chain combines TRBV7-9 with TRBJ2-3; D remains ambiguous. Trimming removed 5 bases at V and 0 bases at J, with 9 bases between. The CDR3 is 14 residues long. The germline gives CDR1 SEHNR, CDR2 FQNEAQ (reference sequence). CDR3 bases: TGTGCCAGCAGCCCCCAAGCGAGCACAGATACGCAGTATTTT. It codes for CASSPQASTDTQYF.

This clone was detected once. The rearrangement links TRBV28 to TRBJ1-5; D not certain. V lost 3 bases to trimming and J lost 3 bases, with 9 bases between them. There are 14 residues in the CDR3. Germline V gene data show CDR1 as MDHEN and CDR2 as SYDVKM. CDR3 in DNA: TGTGCCAGCAGTTTTCCGGTTCCCAATCAGCCCCAGCATTTT. Its translation: CASSFPVPNQPQHF.

The chain combines TRBV27 with TRBJ2-7; weak D call: TRBD2 (6 bases). CDR1 MNHEY and CDR2 SMNVEV come from the germline V gene (reference sequence). Trimming took 3 bases from V and 7 from J, leaving 13 bases between them. The CDR3 has 13 amino acids. Here the CDR3 DNA reads TGTGCCAGCAGTTTGGGAGGCGTGGGAGAGCAGTACTTC. This encodes CASSLGGVGEQYF.

CDR3 region: CASRAYRETNEKLFF. CDR3 sequence (DNA): TGTGCCAGTAGAGCTTACAGGGAGACTAATGAAAAACTGTTTTTT. V and J are TRBV2 and TRBJ1-4; D is perhaps TRBD1 (6 bases). This CDR3 is 15 amino acids long. Germline lookup yields CDR1 SNHLY and CDR2 FYNNEI. The ends were cut back, 9 bases at V and 2 bases at J, with 16 bases in the middle.

This clone was seen a single time. CDR3 DNA: TGTGCCAGCTCACCAGTCTTTTCCTACGAGCAGTACTTC. This translates into CASSPVFSYEQYF. The chain uses TRBV18 and TRBJ2-7; no reliable D call. The CDR3 sequence is 13 residues long. Germline V CDR1 and CDR2: KGHSH, LQKENI. Trimming cost V 2 bases and J 1 base, with 6 bases left between them.

This chain joins TRBV27 and TRBJ2-7; 10 bases match TRBD1. This CDR3 comprises 14 residues. The V segment lost 4 bases and the J segment 2 bases; nucleotides outside the gene matches: 2. Germline values: CDR1 MNHEY, CDR2 SMNVEV (reference sequence). The CDR3: CASSSGQGAYEQYF. The CDR3 DNA is TGTGCCAGCAGTTCCGGACAGGGGGCCTACGAGCAGTACTTC.

V is TRBV27 and J is TRBJ1-5; D uncertain. The CDR3 totals 14 residues. Per the germline V gene, CDR1 is MNHEY and CDR2 is SMNVEV (reference sequence). V was pared by 5 bases and J by 0 bases, with 8 bases between. The chain's CDR3 is CASSKRYSNQPQHF. Here the CDR3 DNA reads TGTGCCAGCAGTAAGCGTTATAGCAATCAGCCCCAGCATTTT.

The genes are TRBV5-1 and TRBJ2-1, with 8 bases aligning to TRBD2. The CDR3 is 15 residues long. Trimming removed 0 bases from V and 7 bases from J; junction bases left unmatched: 6. Germline assignment: CDR1 SGHRS and CDR2 YFSETQ. CDR3 amino acids: CASSLDSGTRNEQFF. CDR3 sequence (DNA): TGCGCCAGCAGCTTGGATTCCGGGACTAGGAATGAGCAGTTCTTC.

The chain uses TRBV7-3 and TRBJ2-3; the match to TRBD1 covers 9 bases. The CDR3 is made up of 14 amino acids. With V trimmed by 5 bases and J by 3 bases, 3 bases remained unmatched. Germline V CDR1 and CDR2: SGHTA, FQGTGA. As DNA, the CDR3 is TGTGCCAGCAGCCCCGGGACAGGGACAGATACGCAGTATTTT. Encoded protein: CASSPGTGTDTQYF. Based on the CDR3 plus reference TRBV7-3 and TRBJ2-3, the full variable domain is GAGVSQTPSNKVTEKGKYVELRCDPISGHTALYWYRQSLGQGPEFLIYFQGTGAADDSGLPNDRFFAVRPEGSVSTLKIQRTERGDSAVYLCASSPGTGTDTQYFGPGTRLTVL.

V gene TRBV5-5 combines with J gene TRBJ2-5; perhaps TRBD2 as D (5 bases). CDR1 and CDR2 (germline): SGHKS, YYEKEE (reference sequence). The CDR3 runs 14 residues. Trimming left V 0 bases short and J 1 base short, with 7 bases between. The CDR3 loop is CASSLGAGQETQYF. Here the CDR3 DNA reads TGTGCCAGCAGCTTGGGGGCGGGCCAAGAGACCCAGTACTTC.

This clone was seen a few times. This chain uses TRBV27 with TRBJ1-2; D possibly corresponds to TRBD1 (6 bases). Between the trimmed V and J ends, which lost 6 bases and 7 bases, there was a span of 18 bases. Germline loops: CDR1 MNHEY, CDR2 SMNVEV (reference sequence). The CDR3 spans 14 residues. The CDR3: CASSPRYREFGYTF. CDR3 sequence (DNA): TGTGCCAGCAGCCCCCGTTACAGGGAATTTGGCTACACCTTC.

This clone was observed a handful of times. The chain employs TRBV7-9 and TRBJ2-1, with unresolved D. The CDR3 consists of 12 residues. The ends were cut back, 4 bases at V and 3 bases at J, with 4 bases in the middle. Germline V gives CDR1 SEHNR, CDR2 FQNEAQ (reference sequence). CDR3 amino acids: CASSSNYNEQFF. CDR3 DNA: TGTGCCAGCAGCTCTAACTACAATGAGCAGTTCTTC.

The chain joins TRBV7-9 to TRBJ2-7, with 11 bases that match TRBD2. Germline values: CDR1 SEHNR, CDR2 FQNEAQ (reference sequence). This CDR3 is 14 amino acids long. V lost 5 bases to trimming and J lost 12 bases; unmatched junction nucleotides: 12. In nucleotides, the CDR3 is TGTGCCAGCAGCGCCGGGACTAGCGGTTCTAGGTGGTACTTC. Its protein is CASSAGTSGSRWYF.

The chain uses TRBV19 and TRBJ1-1, with no clear D. Between the trimmed V and J ends, which lost 3 bases and 4 bases, there was a span of 12 bases. The CDR3 spans 14 residues. Germline V gene data show CDR1 as LNHDA and CDR2 as SQIVND (reference sequence). Here the CDR3 reads CASSIREFGTEAFF. The CDR3 region has the DNA TGTGCCAGTAGTATTAGGGAGTTCGGCACTGAAGCTTTCTTT.

CDR3 loop: CASSLVRSSYNEQFF. The CDR3 nucleotides read TGTGCCAGCAGCTTGGTGAGAAGCTCCTACAATGAGCAGTTCTTC. The gene calls are TRBV5-5 and TRBJ2-1; the D is unclear. Trimming left V 0 bases short and J 0 bases short, with 7 bases between. Germline values: CDR1 SGHKS, CDR2 YYEKEE (reference sequence). The CDR3 runs 15 residues. Full variable domain (outside the CDR3, taken from reference TRBV5-5 and TRBJ2-1): DAGVTQSPTHLIKTRGQQVTLRCSPISGHKSVSWYQQVLGQGPQFIFQYYEKEERGRGNFPDRFSARQFPNYSSELNVNALLLGDSALYLCASSLVRSSYNEQFFGPGTRLTVL.

This chain connects TRBV28 to TRBJ2-1; weak D call: TRBD1 (5 bases). V lost 5 bases, J lost 4 bases, and 18 bases lay in between. The CDR3 is made up of 16 amino acids. CDR1 and CDR2 (germline): MDHEN, SYDVKM. In nucleotides, the CDR3 is TGTGCCAGCAGTGCACTCCAGGGTGAAGAGTACAATGAGCAGTTCTTC. This sequence encodes CASSALQGEEYNEQFF.

This chain links TRBV6-4 with TRBJ1-1, with TRBD1 matching over 10 bases. CDR1 is MRHNA and CDR2 is SNTAGT in the germline V gene. Trimming removed 6 bases from V and 7 bases from J; junction bases left unmatched: 5. The length of the CDR3 is 13 residues. The chain's CDR3 is CASSLTGGGEAFF. CDR3 DNA: TGTGCCAGCAGCTTGACAGGGGGCGGTGAAGCTTTCTTT.

V gene TRBV6-1 combines with J gene TRBJ2-5; a possible D gene is TRBD1 (5 bases). CDR3 length equals 13 residues. Germline V gives CDR1 MNHNS, CDR2 SASEGT. The V gene lost 1 base and the J gene lost 7 bases, with 10 bases spanning the gap. The CDR3 loop reads CASSEEIGVTQYF. The CDR3 DNA is TGTGCCAGCAGTGAAGAGATAGGGGTGACCCAGTACTTC.

This clone was seen more than once but under ten times. The chain is built from TRBV10-2 and TRBJ1-1, with TRBD1 matching over 8 bases. V trimming: 5 bases; J trimming: 4 bases; junction bases outside the gene matches: 3. The CDR3 totals 13 residues. From germline, CDR1 is WSHSY and CDR2 SAAADI. The CDR3, as DNA: TGCGCCAGCAGTACAGGGGGTTTCACTGAAGCTTTCTTT. It specifies CASSTGGFTEAFF.

The chain uses TRBV30 and TRBJ2-7, with 7 bases fitting TRBD1. In germline, CDR1 is GTSNPN, CDR2 SVGIG (reference sequence). This CDR3 has 14 residues. J lost 4 bases, V lost 4 bases, and 10 bases had no gene match. For the CDR3, the DNA is TGTGCCTGGAAAGAACAGGGGCCATCGTACGAGCAGTACTTC. Amino acid sequence: CAWKEQGPSYEQYF.

The chain has TRBV5-6 and TRBJ2-7; D may be TRBD2 (6 bases). The germline CDR1 and CDR2 sequences are SGHDT and YYEEEE. The CDR3 covers 14 residues. Trimming pared 0 bases from V and 2 bases from J, leaving 9 bases between. CDR3 residues: CASSLGGDTYEQYF. In nucleotides, the CDR3 is TGTGCCAGCAGCTTGGGGGGGGATACCTACGAGCAGTACTTC.

Here the CDR3 DNA reads TGTGCCACCAGTGGGGGGTACGGCAATCAGCCCCAGCATTTT. Translation gives CATSGGYGNQPQHF. This chain joins TRBV15 and TRBJ1-5; possibly TRBD1 for D (5 bases). The CDR3 is 14 amino acids. Germline V CDR1 and CDR2: LNHNV, YYDKDF (reference sequence). The germline V and J ends were trimmed by 6 bases and 2 bases, with 11 bases remaining between them.

V is TRBV7-9 and J is TRBJ2-7; possibly TRBD1 for D (5 bases). The V gene's germline CDR1 is SEHNR and CDR2 FQNEAQ (reference sequence). This CDR3 is 12 amino acids long. Trimming took 2 bases from V and 5 from J, leaving 7 bases between them. CDR3 coding DNA: TGTGCCAGCAGCTTACCAGGGAACGAGCAGTACTTC. It yields the protein CASSLPGNEQYF.

The genes are TRBV11-3 and TRBJ2-1; D gene ambiguous. CDR1 and CDR2 (germline): SGHNT, YENEEA. The CDR3 is made up of 13 amino acids. V was trimmed by 2 bases and J by 7 bases, leaving 9 bases between them. CDR3 sequence reads: CASSLSYRNEQFF. The CDR3 DNA reads TGTGCCAGCAGCTTAAGTTATCGGAATGAGCAGTTCTTC.

This rearrangement joins TRBV4-2 to TRBJ1-2; D is possibly TRBD1 (6 bases). The CDR3 covers 13 residues. The germline V and J ends were trimmed by 4 bases and 8 bases, with 14 bases remaining between them. Germline V gives CDR1 LGHNA, CDR2 YNFKEQ. CDR3 nucleotides: TGTGCCAGCAGCCGGGGTTCAGGGGAGGGCTACACCTTC. Its translation is CASSRGSGEGYTF.

As concerns this clone: Other DNA sequences in the sample encode the same CDR3. The chain combines TRBV7-9 with TRBJ1-1; D might be TRBD1 (6 bases). The length of the CDR3 is 16 residues. CDR1 SEHNR and CDR2 FQNEAQ come from the germline V gene (reference sequence). Trimming took 5 bases from V and 0 from J, leaving 16 bases between them. Written as DNA, the CDR3 is TGTGCCAGCAGCCTGATGACAGGCAGACTGAACACTGAAGCTTTCTTT. It specifies CASSLMTGRLNTEAFF.

J is TRBJ2-1 and V is TRBV7-3; D uncertain. With 5 bases removed from V and 5 bases from J, the gap between germline ends came to 10 bases. Looked up from germline, CDR1 is SGHTA and CDR2 is FQGTGA. This CDR3 comprises 13 residues. CDR3 DNA sequence: TGTGCCAGCAGCCTGAGTAAGCACAATGAGCAGTTCTTC. This encodes CASSLSKHNEQFF.

J is TRBJ1-5 and V is TRBV7-2; D is possibly TRBD1 (6 bases). CDR1 and CDR2 (germline): SGHTA, FQGNSA. This CDR3 spans 16 amino acids. V lost 5 bases, J lost 1 base, and 15 bases lay in between. CDR3 loop: CASSLYRAGSNQPQHF. CDR3 nucleotide sequence: TGTGCCAGCAGCCTCTACAGGGCCGGGAGCAATCAGCCCCAGCATTTT.

The chain links TRBV5-1 to TRBJ2-7; TRBD1 agrees at 9 bases. The CDR3 runs 14 residues. Germline-derived CDR1 and CDR2 are SGHRS and YFSETQ. V was pared by 0 bases and J by 3 bases, with 1 base of the junction left unmatched. The DNA of the CDR3 is TGCGCCAGCAGCTTGGGACAGGGGGACTACGAGCAGTACTTC. Translated: CASSLGQGDYEQYF.

The chain employs TRBV11-2 and TRBJ2-3, with D unresolved. Trimming stripped 5 bases from V and 0 bases from J, with 9 bases between. The CDR3 loop spans 14 amino acids. The germline V gene has CDR1 SGHAT and CDR2 FQNNGV. The CDR3 region is CASSPQASTDTQYF. CDR3 sequence (DNA): TGTGCCAGCAGCCCCCAAGCGAGCACAGATACGCAGTATTTT.

The chain recombines TRBV19 with TRBJ1-5, with D tentatively TRBD1 (6 bases). V was cut by 10 bases and J by 5 bases, with 18 bases left in between. The CDR3 consists of 14 residues. In germline, CDR1 is LNHDA, CDR2 SQIVND (reference sequence). The CDR3 spells CATRAGTHYQPQHF. The CDR3 DNA reads as TGTGCCACACGGGCCGGGACACATTATCAGCCCCAGCATTTT.